The present TCR beta chain was sequenced within a study of cytomegalovirus exposure and HLA in healthy donors (dated by TCRdb to 2016 to 2017). With regard to the full study: An earlier analysis of some 600 of the donors reported under 300 Gb of sequence data and about 120 million unique TCR beta sequences obtained from around 180 million T cells. Both class I and class II loci were covered by HLA typing, at four-digit resolution. Every discovery cohort repertoire had been produced on one sequencing platform. An earlier analysis of fewer than 700 of the donors applied high-throughput TCR beta sequencing to assess whether each TCR beta V gene segment acted as functional or pseudogenic. The study aimed to test whether signatures of past pathogen exposure could be identified by cataloging public T cell receptors. Among some 400 genotyped donors of the cohort, an average of around 240,000 unique TCR beta nucleotide sequences was sequenced per donor, of which 15% to 20% were non-productive. The number of typed donors differed by locus: about 620-640 for A, B, C, DRB1 and DQB1; approximately 520 for DQA1; around 580 for DPA1; and around 450 for DPB1. High-throughput TCR immunosequencing, statistical association of individual TCRs with disease status, and machine learning were combined to predict cytomegalovirus infection status. In a later analysis, previously published TCR beta repertoires from several hundred donors were re-analyzed and high-resolution HLA genotyping was added so that TCR occurrence patterns could be studied. In the later analysis, no new phenotypic data were used to find candidate immune exposures; instead, reliance was placed on TCR beta sequences and their occurrence across donors. An early release that covered roughly 600 HLA-typed donors contained approximately 320 gigabases of sequencing data and 70 million to 100 million unique TCR sequences. A later genetic analysis used genome-wide SNP genotypes for 398 of the 666 donors, treating that subset as a discovery cohort. Several DR-DQ haplotypes were handled as single units for association and clustering, since linkage in the cohort was strong. Donor age, sex, ethnicity and CMV serostatus were collected together with the repertoire data. Among the approximately 400 genotyped donors, more than 70% belonged to the genetic ancestry cluster associated with self-reported Caucasian donors. A separate validation cohort of over 95 different subjects was used in addition to the roughly 640-subject first cohort. Using immunosequencing, the study profiled T cell repertoires from 666 subjects and related those repertoires to cytomegalovirus serostatus.

For this clone: Its antigen remains undetermined. Per-base qualities were not stored, and no clone one base away is much larger.

Library preparation was by the immunoSEQ multiplex PCR assay. For the multiplex PCR, a mixture combining 60 forward primers for TCR Vbeta segments and 13 reverse primers for TCR Jbeta segments was used. The CDR3 region of rearranged TCR beta genes was amplified from genomic DNA with a multiplex PCR assay. On the Illumina HiSeq System, the amplified TCR beta libraries were sequenced as 87-base-pair reads. The authors processed their data as follows. A later analysis counted some 80 million unique TCR beta chains across the 650 to 800 repertoires, and roughly 11 million of these chains were shared by at least two donors. A nearest-neighbor algorithm error-corrected the raw reads and collapsed the reads into unique sequences, merging closely related sequences to remove PCR and sequencing errors. V, D and J gene segments were assigned by aligning CDR3 sequences to IMGT reference sequences. Each retained sequence needed at least a six-nucleotide match to both a V gene segment and a J gene segment. Rearrangements were classified as productive when the CDR3 lacked stop codons and remained in frame with V and J, and all other rearrangements were classified as non-productive. Following IMGT convention, CDR3 was defined as the stretch from the second conserved V-encoded cysteine to the conserved J-encoded phenylalanine. In an earlier analysis of some 550 of the donors, sequences lacking an unambiguous match to a single V gene segment were excluded. In an earlier analysis of 500 to 750 of the donors, V segments were called functional above 56.7% productive rearrangements and were called segregating when the between-donor standard deviation exceeded 5%. A statistical classification framework was built for diagnosing cytomegalovirus status from the catalog of TCR beta chain sequences. A later analysis assigned V and J genes by comparing TCR nucleotide sequences with IMGT/GENE-DB human TR gene sequences. In a later analysis, CDR3 sequences and most-parsimonious VDJ recombination scenarios were assigned using the TCRdist pipeline. In a later analysis, each TCR beta chain was defined by its CDR3 amino acid sequence together with its V-gene family, and reads lacking a unique V-gene family were excluded. As a way to deal with suspected cross-contamination and a sequencing artifact, a later analysis dropped roughly 600 nucleotide sequences that were highly shared and had low generation probability. A later analysis calculated a clonal expansion index for each public chain from normalized within-repertoire ranks of inferred template counts. Generation probabilities in a later analysis came from a VDJ recombination model fitted to out-of-frame rearrangements, and those results were checked against IGoR. Hypergeometric tests were used in a later analysis to score TCR-TCR, TCR-HLA and TCR-CMV co-occurrence, with a repertoire-size bias correction applied to the TCR pairs. False discovery rates were estimated in a later analysis by permuting HLA or CMV assignments 20 times. In a later analysis, co-occurring TCRs were grouped using DBSCAN, with TCRdist sequence similarity added in when clustering inside HLA-allele-positive subsets. For co-occurrence clustering, repertoires with fewer than 30,000 or more than 120,000 public chains were excluded, along with roughly 5 repertoires with anomalous nucleotide sharing. In its TCRdb copy, this immuneACCESS table keeps in-frame sequences only and misses some clones. Where compared with another copy, unresolved V genes explain less than half of these, and the others have no known cause. V, J and clone size are those of that table, while D and trimming were read from the DNA. In this sample the table shows roughly 250,000 clones, about four fifths of which occur a single time. The ten largest clones capture roughly 2% of the sample.

The cohort consisted of 650 to 700 healthy bone marrow donors. Cohort members were all nominally healthy when sampled, although unrecorded immune exposures were likely present. The donor tested CMV seropositive and was one of the 289 seropositive cohort members. Every donor gave a peripheral blood sample, and the peripheral blood mononuclear cells from that sample were used for TCR beta sequencing. Genomic DNA extraction from the blood cell samples was performed with the Qiagen DNeasy Blood Extraction Kit. Findings and caveats that apply to the study as a whole: Some IMGT-functional V segments, including TRBV6-2 and TRBV6-3, could not be distinguished by the 87-base-pair reads and were therefore excluded. Because counts were too low, 15 to 20 rarely observed V segments, including chromosome 9 orphons, were excluded from the earlier analysis of some 540 of the donors. Compared with equally common non-associated chains, HLA-associated TCR beta chains in a later analysis were more clonally expanded and had lower generation probabilities. Because HLA typing was missing for some donors at each locus, association tests included only the typed subset. A further reported finding was that TCR beta sequences accurately predicted the HLA-A and HLA-B alleles for most subjects in the first cohort. According to a later analysis, parvovirus B19, influenza, CMV and Epstein-Barr virus appeared linked to several top co-occurrence clusters. V-gene and J-gene trimming of TCR beta chains was associated with a missense DCLRE1C variant in a later genetic analysis, and the association was replicated in an independent cohort. Compared with the approximately 700-donor mean, donors in an Asian-associated ancestry cluster had fewer N-insertions in productive TCRs, according to a later genetic analysis. Broadly in line with IMGT annotations, most TCR beta V segments showed up in productive rearrangements about 90% or about 30% of the time in an earlier analysis of approximately 600 of the donors. A few of the identified cytomegalovirus-associated TCR beta chains were confirmed in vitro to be specific for cytomegalovirus antigens. According to a later analysis, most CMV-associated TCR beta chains appeared to be HLA-restricted, and the HLA associations seemed to be driven largely by CMV exposure. Linkage disequilibrium might explain the correlated functional status among segregating V segments, but an unknown experimental factor could not be ruled out. The study listed 170 or so TCR beta chains as associated with cytomegalovirus. This cohort had only TCR beta chains sequenced, and the lack of alpha or paired-chain data limited which features could be detected. For the cohort, immune exposure information was limited to CMV serostatus. A cluster of highly shared sequence variants was judged likely to be a technical artifact of the sequencing pipeline. According to a later analysis, TCR association rates differed among HLA loci, with DRB1 alleles showing the most associated TCRs and HLA-C alleles showing the fewest. Specific HLA alleles were associated with 15,000 to 20,000 TCR beta sequences at a false discovery rate of 0.05 in a later analysis. While some public TCRs were present in many individuals, most TCR sequences turned up only very rarely across donors. When HLA alleles, especially DR and DQ, strongly co-occurred, TCR associations were difficult to assign to individual alleles. The authors suggested that the approach could potentially be extended to other disease states and immunological phenotypes. The classifier was reported to diagnose cytomegalovirus status with high specificity and sensitivity in both the original cohort and the validation cohort. Presence/absence analyses assumed roughly uniform sequencing depth across donors, an assumption that may not hold.

Deletion took 0 bases off V and 11 bases off J, with a span of 19 bases between the germline ends. Inclusive of the bounding cysteine and phenylalanine, the CDR3 is 15 residues long. Just the 45-base CDR3 DNA is kept, in frame starting at base 1. In the germline V gene (reference sequence), CDR1 corresponds to SEHNR and CDR2 to FQNEAQ. The receptor chain draws on TRBV7-9 and TRBJ1-2; the D gene is possibly TRBD1, with 6 bases matching. The clonotype originates from a woman in her 40s in good health and CMV-seropositive. The sample taken for sequencing was PBMCs. This receptor carries the CDR3 CASSLAGQGTLLYTF. The bases are TGTGCCAGCAGCTTAGCGGGGCAGGGGACGCTTTTATACACCTTC.